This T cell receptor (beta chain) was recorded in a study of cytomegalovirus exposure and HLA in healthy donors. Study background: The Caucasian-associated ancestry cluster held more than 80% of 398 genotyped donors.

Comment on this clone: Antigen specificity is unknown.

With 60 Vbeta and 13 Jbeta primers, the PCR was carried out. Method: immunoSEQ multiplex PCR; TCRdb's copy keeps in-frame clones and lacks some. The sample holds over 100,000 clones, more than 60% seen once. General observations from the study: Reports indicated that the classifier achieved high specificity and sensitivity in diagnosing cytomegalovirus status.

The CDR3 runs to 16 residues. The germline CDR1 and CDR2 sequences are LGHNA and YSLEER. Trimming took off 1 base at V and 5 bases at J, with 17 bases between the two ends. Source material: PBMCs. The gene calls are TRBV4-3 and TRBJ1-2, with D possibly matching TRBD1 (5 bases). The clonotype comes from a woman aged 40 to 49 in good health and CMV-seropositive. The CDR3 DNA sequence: TGCGCCAGCAGCCAAGTCCTGACAGCCGAAGCTTATGGCTACACCTTC. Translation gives CASSQVLTAEAYGYTF.